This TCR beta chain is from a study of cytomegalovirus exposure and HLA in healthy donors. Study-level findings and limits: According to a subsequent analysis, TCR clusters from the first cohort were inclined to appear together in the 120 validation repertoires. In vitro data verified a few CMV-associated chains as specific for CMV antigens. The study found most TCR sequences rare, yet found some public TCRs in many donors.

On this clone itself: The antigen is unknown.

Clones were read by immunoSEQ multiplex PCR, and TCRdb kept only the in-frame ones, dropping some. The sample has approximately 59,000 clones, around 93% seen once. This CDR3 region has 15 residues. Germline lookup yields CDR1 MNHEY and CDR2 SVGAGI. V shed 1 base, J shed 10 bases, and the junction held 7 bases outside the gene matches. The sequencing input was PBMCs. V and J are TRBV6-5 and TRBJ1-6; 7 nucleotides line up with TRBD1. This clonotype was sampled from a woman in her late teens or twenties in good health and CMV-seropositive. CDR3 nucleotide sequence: TGTGCCAGCAGTTACTACCGACAGGGTTCATCACCCCTCCACTTT. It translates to CASSYYRQGSSPLHF.